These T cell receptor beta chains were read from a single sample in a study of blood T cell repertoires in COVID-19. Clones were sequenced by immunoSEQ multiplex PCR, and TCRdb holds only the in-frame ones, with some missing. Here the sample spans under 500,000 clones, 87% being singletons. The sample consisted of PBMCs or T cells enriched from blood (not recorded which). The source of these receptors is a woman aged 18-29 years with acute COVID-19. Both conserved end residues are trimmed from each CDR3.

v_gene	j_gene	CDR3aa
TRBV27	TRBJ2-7	ASSSRGTVEQY
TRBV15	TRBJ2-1	ATSSEAGGDNEQF
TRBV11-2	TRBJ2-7	ASSLGGLVYEQY
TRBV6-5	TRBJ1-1	ATRRRGDTEAF
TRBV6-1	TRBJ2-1	ASSKAGGPYNEQF
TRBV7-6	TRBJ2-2	ASSLAWDSTGELF
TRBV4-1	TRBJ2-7	ASSPTSGSTYEQY
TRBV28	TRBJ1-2	ASRTRTGGYGYT
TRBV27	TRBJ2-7	ASSLWAQGVGYEQY
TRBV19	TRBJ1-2	ASRTTRGGGGYT
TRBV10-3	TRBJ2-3	AISRLAGDTDTQY
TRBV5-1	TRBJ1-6	ASKATGRNSPLH
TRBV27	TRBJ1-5	ASSPPRQGVYQPQH
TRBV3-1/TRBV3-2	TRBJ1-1	ASSPPLRGRRNTEAF
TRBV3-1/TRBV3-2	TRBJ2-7	ASSQGRGREQY
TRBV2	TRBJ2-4	ASHQVGVDIQY
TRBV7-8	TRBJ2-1	ASSGTGYNEQF
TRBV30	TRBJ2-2	AWGPVTGELF
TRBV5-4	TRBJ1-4	ASSSRSTNEKLF
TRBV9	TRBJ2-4	ASSVESGGKNIQY
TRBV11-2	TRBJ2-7	ASSSYGGPAYEQY
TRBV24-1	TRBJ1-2	ATSDSLGDGYT
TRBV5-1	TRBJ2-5	ASSTDKPQETQY
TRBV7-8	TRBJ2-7	ASSLGAGGSYEQY
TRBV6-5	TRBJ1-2	ASKATGANYGYT
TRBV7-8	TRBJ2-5	ASSARTTPWETQY
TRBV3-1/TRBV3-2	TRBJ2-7	ASSVAGHSYEQY
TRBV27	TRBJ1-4	ASSLGGSPQEKLF
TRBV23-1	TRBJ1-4	ASSQSPRDRNEKLF
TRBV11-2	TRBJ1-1	ASIRQANTEAF
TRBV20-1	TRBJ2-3	SASPSGGSDTQY
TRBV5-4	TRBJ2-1	ASSSPVYNEQF
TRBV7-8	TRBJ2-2	ASTLSWTGEGGELF
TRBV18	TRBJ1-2	ASSLGRGEYGYT
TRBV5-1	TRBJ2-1	ASSFRQGYNEQF
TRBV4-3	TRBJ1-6	ASSQEGRVSPLH
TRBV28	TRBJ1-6	ASRPGDRSLGALH
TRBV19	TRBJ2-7	ASCPRQGEGYEQY
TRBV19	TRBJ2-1	ASSILSGRGGDEQF
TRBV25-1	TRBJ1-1	ASSEYVGRNTEAF
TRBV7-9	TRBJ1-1	ASTFQIIMNTEAF
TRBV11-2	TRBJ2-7	ASSLDLWEGSYSYEQY
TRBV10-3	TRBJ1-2	AISDSGGNYGYT
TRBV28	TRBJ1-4	ASSLRGQEKLF
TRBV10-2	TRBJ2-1	ASRTSGSLDEQF
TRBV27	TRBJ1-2	ASSFAGKGGYT
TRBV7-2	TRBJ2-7	ASSTGQGRTYEQY
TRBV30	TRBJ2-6	AWSGLAESGANVLT
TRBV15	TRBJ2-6	ATSIFPPDSSGANVLT
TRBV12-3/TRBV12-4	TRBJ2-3	ASRGTVGGTQY
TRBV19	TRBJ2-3	ASSIGLAGDTQY
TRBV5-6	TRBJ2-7	ASRSGGRHYEQY
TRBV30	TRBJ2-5	AWRSAGGETQY
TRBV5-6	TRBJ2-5	ASSPDGRKTQY
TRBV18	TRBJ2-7	ASSRDSYEQY